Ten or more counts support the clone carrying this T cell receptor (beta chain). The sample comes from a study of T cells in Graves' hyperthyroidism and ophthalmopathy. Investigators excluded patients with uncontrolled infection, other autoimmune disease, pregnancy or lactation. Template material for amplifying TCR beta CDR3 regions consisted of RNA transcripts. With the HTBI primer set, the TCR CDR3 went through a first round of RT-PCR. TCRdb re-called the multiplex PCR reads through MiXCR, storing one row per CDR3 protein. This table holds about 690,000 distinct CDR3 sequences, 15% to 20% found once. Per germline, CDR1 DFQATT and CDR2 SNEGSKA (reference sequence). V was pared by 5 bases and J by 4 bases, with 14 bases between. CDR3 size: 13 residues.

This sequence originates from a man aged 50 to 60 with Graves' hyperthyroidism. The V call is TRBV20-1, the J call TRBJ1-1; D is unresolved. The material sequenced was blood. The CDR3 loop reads CSAPRGQGTEAFF. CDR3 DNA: TGCAGTGCTCCCCGAGGCCAAGGCACTGAAGCTTTCTTT.